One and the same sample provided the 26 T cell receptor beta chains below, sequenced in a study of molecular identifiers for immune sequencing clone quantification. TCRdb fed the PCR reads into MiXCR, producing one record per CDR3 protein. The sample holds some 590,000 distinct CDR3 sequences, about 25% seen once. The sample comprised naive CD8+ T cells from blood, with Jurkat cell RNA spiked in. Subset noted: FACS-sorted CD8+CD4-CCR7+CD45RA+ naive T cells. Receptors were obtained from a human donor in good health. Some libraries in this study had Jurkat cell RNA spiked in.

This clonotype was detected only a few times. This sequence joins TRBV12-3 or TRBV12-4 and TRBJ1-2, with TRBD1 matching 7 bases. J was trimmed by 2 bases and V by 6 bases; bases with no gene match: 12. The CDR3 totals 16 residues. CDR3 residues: CASRGQKPIPNYGYTF. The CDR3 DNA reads TGTGCCAGCAGGGGACAGAAACCAATTCCCAACTATGGCTACACCTTC.

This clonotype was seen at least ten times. The CDR3 loop is CASSSTQTAIGETQYF. The CDR3 DNA is TGTGCCAGCAGCTCCACACAGACCGCGATCGGGGAGACCCAGTACTTC. The V and J genes are TRBV7-9 and TRBJ2-5; the D is unclear. CDR3 length: 16 residues. Germline V lookup: CDR1 SEHNR, CDR2 FQNEAQ (reference sequence). The V end lost 4 bases, the J end lost 5 bases, and 20 bases lay between the germline ends.

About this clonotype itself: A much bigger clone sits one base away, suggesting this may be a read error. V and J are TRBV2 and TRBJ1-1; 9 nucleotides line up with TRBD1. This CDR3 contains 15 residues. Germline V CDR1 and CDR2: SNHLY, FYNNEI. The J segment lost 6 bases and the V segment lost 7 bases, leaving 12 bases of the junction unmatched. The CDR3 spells CASIIRQGGSPEAFF. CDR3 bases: TGTGCCAGCATCATTAGACAGGGGGGGAGTCCTGAAGCTTTCTTT.

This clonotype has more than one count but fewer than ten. The CDR3 sequence: CASSLARGLSGNTIYF. The CDR3 bases are TGTGCCAGCAGCTTGGCCCGGGGGCTCTCTGGAAACACCATATATTTT. V gene TRBV5-6 combines with J gene TRBJ1-3, with a possible D match to TRBD1 (6 bases). The CDR3 spans 16 residues. The germline V gene encodes CDR1 SGHDT and CDR2 YYEEEE. V lost 0 bases and J 0 bases, leaving 10 bases between the germline ends.

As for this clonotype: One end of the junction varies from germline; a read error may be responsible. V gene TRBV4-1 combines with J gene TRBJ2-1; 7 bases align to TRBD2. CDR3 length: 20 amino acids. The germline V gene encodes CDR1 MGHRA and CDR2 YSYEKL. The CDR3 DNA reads TGCGCCAGCAGCCAGACTAGTTTGGCGGGAGTGACCGGAACCGGGGATGATCAGTTCTTC. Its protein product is CASSQTSLAGVTGTGDDQFF.

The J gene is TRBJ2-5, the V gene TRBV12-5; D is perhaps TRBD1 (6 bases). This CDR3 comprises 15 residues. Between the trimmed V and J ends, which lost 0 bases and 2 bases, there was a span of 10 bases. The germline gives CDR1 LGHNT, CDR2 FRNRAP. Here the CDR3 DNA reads TGTGCTAGTGGTTTGGTCCCGGACAGACAAGAGACCCAGTACTTC. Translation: CASGLVPDRQETQYF.

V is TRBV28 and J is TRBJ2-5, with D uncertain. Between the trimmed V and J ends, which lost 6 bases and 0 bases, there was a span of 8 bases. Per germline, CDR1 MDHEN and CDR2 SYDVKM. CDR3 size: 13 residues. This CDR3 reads CASRNSYQETQYF. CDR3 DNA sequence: TGTGCCAGCAGGAACAGCTACCAAGAGACCCAGTACTTC.

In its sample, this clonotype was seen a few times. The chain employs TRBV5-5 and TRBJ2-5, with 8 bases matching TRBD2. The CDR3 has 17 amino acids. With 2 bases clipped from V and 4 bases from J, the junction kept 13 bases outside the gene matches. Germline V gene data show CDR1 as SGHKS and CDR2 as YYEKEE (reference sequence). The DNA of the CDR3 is TGTGCCAGCAGCTTACCTAGAGCGGGAGTTTCCGGAGAGACCCAGTACTTC. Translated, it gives CASSLPRAGVSGETQYF.

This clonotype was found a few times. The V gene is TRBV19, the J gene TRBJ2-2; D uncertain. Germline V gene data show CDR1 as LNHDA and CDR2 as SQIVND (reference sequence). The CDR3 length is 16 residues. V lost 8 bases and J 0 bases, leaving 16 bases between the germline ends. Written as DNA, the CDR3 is TGTGCCAGTCGGCCACAACCCGCCCCGAACACCGGGGAGCTGTTTTTT. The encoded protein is CASRPQPAPNTGELFF.

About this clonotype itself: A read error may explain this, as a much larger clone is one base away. For the CDR3, the DNA is TGTGCCAGCAGCCCTAGGGTTATGAGCACAGATACGCAGTGTTTT. Protein sequence: CASSPRVMSTDTQCF. The V call is TRBV7-9, the J call TRBJ2-3; no definite D call. CDR3 size: 15 residues. Germline CDR1 SEHNR, CDR2 FQNEAQ (reference sequence).

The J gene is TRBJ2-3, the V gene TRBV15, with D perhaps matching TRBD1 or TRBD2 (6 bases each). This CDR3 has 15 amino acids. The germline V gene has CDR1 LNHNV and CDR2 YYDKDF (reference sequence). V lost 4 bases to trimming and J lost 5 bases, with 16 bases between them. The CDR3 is CATSIEGRDIDTQYF. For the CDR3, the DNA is TGTGCCACCAGCATAGAGGGGCGGGACATAGATACGCAGTATTTT.

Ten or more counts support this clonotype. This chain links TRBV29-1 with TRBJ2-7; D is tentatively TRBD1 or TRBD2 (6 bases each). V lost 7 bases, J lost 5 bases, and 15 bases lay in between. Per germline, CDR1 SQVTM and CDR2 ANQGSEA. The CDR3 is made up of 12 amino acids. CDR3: CSATGRSDEQYF. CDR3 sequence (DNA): TGCAGCGCCACAGGGAGGTCGGACGAGCAGTACTTC.

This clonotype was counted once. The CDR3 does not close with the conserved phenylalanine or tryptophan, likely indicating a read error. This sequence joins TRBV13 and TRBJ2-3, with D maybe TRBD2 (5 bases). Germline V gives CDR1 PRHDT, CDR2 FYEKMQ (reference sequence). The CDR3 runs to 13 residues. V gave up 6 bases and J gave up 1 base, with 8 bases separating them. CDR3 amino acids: CASSSGGTDTQYY. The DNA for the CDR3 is TGTGCCAGCAGTTCCGGGGGCACAGATACGCAGTATTAT.

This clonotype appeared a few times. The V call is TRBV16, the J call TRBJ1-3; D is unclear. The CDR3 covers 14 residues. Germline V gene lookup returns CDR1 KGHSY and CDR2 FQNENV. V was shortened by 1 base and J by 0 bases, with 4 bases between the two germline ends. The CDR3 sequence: CASSQLSSGNTIYF. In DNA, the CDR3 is TGTGCCAGCAGCCAATTAAGCTCTGGAAACACCATATATTTT.

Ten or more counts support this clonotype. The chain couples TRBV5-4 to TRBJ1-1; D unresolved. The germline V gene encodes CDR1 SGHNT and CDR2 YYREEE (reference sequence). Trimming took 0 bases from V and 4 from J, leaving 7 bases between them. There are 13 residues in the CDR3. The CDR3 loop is CASSLDSTTEAFF. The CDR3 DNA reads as TGTGCCAGCAGCTTGGACAGTACCACTGAAGCTTTCTTT.

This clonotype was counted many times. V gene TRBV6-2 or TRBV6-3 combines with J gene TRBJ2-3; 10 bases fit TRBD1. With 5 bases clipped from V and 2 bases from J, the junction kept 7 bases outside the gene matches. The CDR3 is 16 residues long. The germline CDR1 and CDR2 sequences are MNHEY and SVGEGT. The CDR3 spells CASSTGTGEFTDTQYF. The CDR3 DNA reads TGTGCCAGCAGTACCGGGACAGGGGAATTCACAGATACGCAGTATTTT.

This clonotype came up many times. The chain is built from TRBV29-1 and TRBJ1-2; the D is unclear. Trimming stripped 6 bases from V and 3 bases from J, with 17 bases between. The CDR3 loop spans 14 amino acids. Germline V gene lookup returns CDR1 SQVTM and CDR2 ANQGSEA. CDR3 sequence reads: CSVGQFQVDYGYTF. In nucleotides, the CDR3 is TGCAGCGTCGGCCAGTTCCAGGTGGACTATGGCTACACCTTC.

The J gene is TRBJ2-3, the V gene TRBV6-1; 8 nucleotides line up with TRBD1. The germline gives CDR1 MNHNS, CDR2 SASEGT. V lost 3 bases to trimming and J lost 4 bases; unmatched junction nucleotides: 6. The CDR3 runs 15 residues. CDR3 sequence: CASSEWDRSPDTQYF. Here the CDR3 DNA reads TGTGCCAGCAGTGAGTGGGACAGGTCCCCAGATACGCAGTATTTT.

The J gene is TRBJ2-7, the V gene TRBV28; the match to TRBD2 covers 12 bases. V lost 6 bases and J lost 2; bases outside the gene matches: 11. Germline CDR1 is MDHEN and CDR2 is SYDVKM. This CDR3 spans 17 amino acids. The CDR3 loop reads CASSPPGTSGWAYEQYF. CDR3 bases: TGTGCCAGCAGCCCGCCCGGGACTAGCGGGTGGGCCTACGAGCAGTACTTC.

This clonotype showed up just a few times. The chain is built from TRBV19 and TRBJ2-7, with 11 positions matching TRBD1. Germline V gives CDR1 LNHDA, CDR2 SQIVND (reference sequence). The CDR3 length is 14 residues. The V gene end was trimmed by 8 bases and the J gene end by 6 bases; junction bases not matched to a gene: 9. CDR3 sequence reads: CASAPGQGDFEQYF. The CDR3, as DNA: TGTGCCAGTGCCCCGGGACAGGGGGACTTCGAGCAGTACTTC.

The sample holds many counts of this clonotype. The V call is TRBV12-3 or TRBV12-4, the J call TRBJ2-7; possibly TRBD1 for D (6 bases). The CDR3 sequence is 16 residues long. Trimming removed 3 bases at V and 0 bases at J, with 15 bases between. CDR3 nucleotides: TGTGCCAGCAGTTTTATCGGACAGAGTGACTCCTACGAGCAGTACTTC. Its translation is CASSFIGQSDSYEQYF.

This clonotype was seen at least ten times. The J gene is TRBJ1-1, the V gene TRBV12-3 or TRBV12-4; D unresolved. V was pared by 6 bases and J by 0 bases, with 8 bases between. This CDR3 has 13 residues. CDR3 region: CASSLNLNTEAFF. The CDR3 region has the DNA TGTGCCAGCAGCTTGAACTTGAACACTGAAGCTTTCTTT.

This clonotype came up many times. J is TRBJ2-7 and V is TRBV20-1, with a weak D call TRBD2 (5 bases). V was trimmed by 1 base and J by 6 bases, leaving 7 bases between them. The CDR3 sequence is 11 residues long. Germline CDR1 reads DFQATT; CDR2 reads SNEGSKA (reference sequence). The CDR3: CSARVAFEQYF. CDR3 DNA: TGCAGTGCTAGAGTAGCGTTCGAGCAGTACTTC.

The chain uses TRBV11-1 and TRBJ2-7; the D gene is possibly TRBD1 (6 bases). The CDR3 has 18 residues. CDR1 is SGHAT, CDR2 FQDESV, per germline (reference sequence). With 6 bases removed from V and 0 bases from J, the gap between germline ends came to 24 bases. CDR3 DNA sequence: TGTGCCAGCAGGTCAGGGGTGGACGCCTACCCGGGCTCCTACGAGCAGTACTTC. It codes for CASRSGVDAYPGSYEQYF.

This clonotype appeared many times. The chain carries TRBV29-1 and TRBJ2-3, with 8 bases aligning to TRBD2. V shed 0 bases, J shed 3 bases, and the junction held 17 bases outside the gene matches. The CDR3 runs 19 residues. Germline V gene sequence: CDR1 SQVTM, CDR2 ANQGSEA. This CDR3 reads CSVEDLSGTLGGLTDTQYF. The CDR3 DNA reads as TGCAGCGTTGAAGATCTTAGCGGGACCCTCGGGGGTTTGACAGATACGCAGTATTTT.

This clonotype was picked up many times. CDR3 nucleotides: TGTGCCACCGAGGGGAGAGATTCACCCCTCCACTTT. Its protein product is CATEGRDSPLHF. The rearrangement links TRBV10-3 to TRBJ1-6; possible D gene TRBD1, 5 bases. This CDR3 has 12 amino acids. Trimming pared 10 bases from V and 8 bases from J, leaving 12 bases between. Germline CDR1 and CDR2: ENHRY and SYGVKD.